This is a list of T cell receptor beta chains from one sample in a study of blood T cell repertoires in COVID-19. Data came from immunoSEQ multiplex PCR; TCRdb stores just in-frame clones and leaves some out. Of 470,000 or so clones detected, roughly 88% appear once; the ten largest clones hold about 3%. Sequenced material: peripheral blood. These receptors came from a human donor in a cohort sampled during active COVID-19. Each CDR3 is given without its conserved first and last residue. Fields, in order: clone size, V gene, J gene, CDR3 protein. Only part of the rows carry a size: once, few, many, or a class if the clone is expanded.

-	TRBV2	TRBJ2-7	ASKAGESSYEQY
-	TRBV9	TRBJ2-7	ASSVEGHEQY
-	TRBV28	TRBJ1-1	ASSNRANTEAF
-	TRBV10-2	TRBJ2-7	ASSDGGNEQY
-	TRBV5-1	TRBJ1-1	ASSVRVSGTEAF
-	TRBV7-9	TRBJ2-7	ASSLAQGNLYEQY
-	TRBV7-2	TRBJ1-1	ASSLEIGGEAF
-	TRBV7-3	TRBJ2-3	ASSLLSGADTQY
-	TRBV7-8	TRBJ2-4	ASSLDGTRHGIQY
-	TRBV7-3	TRBJ1-3	ASSLTFAGSGNTIY
-	TRBV7-9	TRBJ2-5	ASSFQRGSQETQY
-	TRBV28	TRBJ1-4	ASSTPTGAGEKLF
-	TRBV3-1/TRBV3-2	TRBJ1-1	ASTFRGGARTEAF
-	TRBV10-3	TRBJ1-5	AISESGYNQPQH
-	TRBV3-1/TRBV3-2	TRBJ1-2	ASSQFTQGRDGYT
-	TRBV19	TRBJ2-3	ASTTTGGFSTDTQY
-	TRBV30	TRBJ1-2	AWSPLDKTSFYGYT
-	TRBV27	TRBJ2-6	ASSFKGQGFSGANVLT
-	TRBV7-8	TRBJ2-3	ASSSGQGVLKTQY
-	TRBV7-8	TRBJ2-7	ASSLPRQPQGYEQY
-	TRBV11-2	TRBJ2-3	ASRDMSDTDTQY
few	TRBV27	TRBJ1-2	ASRMGQGNGYT
-	TRBV6-5	TRBJ2-1	AGSYSMRAPGGKQF
-	TRBV2	TRBJ1-1	ASNLGGTEAF
-	TRBV5-4	TRBJ2-7	ASSLGTSGRTYEQY
-	TRBV9	TRBJ2-7	ASPGLAFEQY
-	TRBV11-2	TRBJ1-6	ASSPRGSPSPLH
-	TRBV12-3/TRBV12-4	TRBJ1-6	ASSMNSPLH
few	TRBV7-2	TRBJ1-5	ASSAAGGNQPQH
-	TRBV28	TRBJ1-1	ASSSPWTGNTEAF
-	TRBV3-1/TRBV3-2	TRBJ2-1	ASSSLGTSGIGVNEQF
-	TRBV7-2	TRBJ2-1	ASSLLAGIYNEQF
-	TRBV7-7	TRBJ2-5	ASSLYRATQETQY
-	TRBV7-2	TRBJ2-1	ASSFLKIAGDNEQF
few	TRBV7-9	TRBJ1-2	ASSIDSNGYT
-	TRBV30	TRBJ1-1	ARTENMNTEAF
-	TRBV19	TRBJ1-4	ASRDRSTNEKLF
many	TRBV18	TRBJ2-1	ASSPRAGWNEQF
-	TRBV19	TRBJ2-2	ASSPTAGTGELF
-	TRBV19	TRBJ2-3	ASTDAGTSGTDTQY
once	TRBV6-2/TRBV6-3	TRBJ2-7	ASSYGWGNHYEQY
-	TRBV7-6	TRBJ2-5	ASQMPGLETQY
few	TRBV4-1	TRBJ1-6	ASSQDPGGLNSPLH
-	TRBV2	TRBJ2-3	ASSLGPEADTQY
few	TRBV18	TRBJ1-2	ASSPEAGYYGYT
-	TRBV27	TRBJ2-5	ASSLYPSGRVETQY
once	TRBV15	TRBJ2-1	ATSRGGFPGLAAVVRNEQF
-	TRBV19	TRBJ1-2	ASSTGTEMDGYT
-	TRBV4-2	TRBJ2-2	ASSQDGRAQTGELF
-	TRBV9	TRBJ1-4	ASSSHRTEGLF
-	TRBV5-1	TRBJ2-7	ASSLGGQGGKGEQY
-	TRBV21-1	TRBJ1-5	ASRKDRDLSQPQH
-	TRBV7-2	TRBJ2-7	ASAASGQGYEQY